This TCR beta chain was identified during a study of cytomegalovirus exposure and HLA in healthy donors. With regard to this clone: Its specificity is unknown.

Study-wide results and caveats: Specificity of three CMV-associated chains for CMV antigens was verified in vitro. Reports showed the classifier diagnosing cytomegalovirus status with high specificity and sensitivity.

With 60 Vbeta and 13 Jbeta primers, the PCR was carried out. TCRdb's copy holds only in-frame clones and misses some; the assay was immunoSEQ multiplex PCR. The sample lists about 160,000 clones; approximately 80% were seen once. CDR1 and CDR2 from the germline V gene are MNHEY and SVGAGI. This CDR3 contains 16 residues. With 3 bases clipped from V and 1 base from J, the junction kept 8 bases outside the gene matches. J is TRBJ2-7 and V is TRBV6-5, with TRBD2 identical over 8 bases. This clonotype was sampled from a young woman in good health and CMV-seropositive. Material for sequencing was PBMCs. The DNA of the CDR3 is TGTGCCAGCAGTTATGGGGACGGGGGGGGGTCCTACGAGCAGTACTTC. This translates into CASSYGDGGGSYEQYF.